This record covers a single TCR beta chain. This sample is drawn from a study of technical replicates of blood from a handful of donors. CDR1 SGHTA and CDR2 FQGNSA come from the germline V gene. The CDR3 has 16 residues. With V trimmed by 4 bases and J by 6 bases, 10 bases remained unmatched. The data were produced by immunoSEQ multiplex PCR, yet TCRdb's version contains in-frame clones alone and is incomplete. Among approximately 92,000 clones listed, roughly 96% were seen once. J is TRBJ2-3 and V is TRBV7-2; 10 bases align to TRBD2. What was sequenced was T cells isolated from PBMCs. This receptor was obtained from a human donor in good health. The CDR3, as DNA: TGTGCCAGCAGCTCTGTAAGCGGGAGGGTTGGGGATACGCAGTATTTT. Encoded protein: CASSSVSGRVGDTQYF.